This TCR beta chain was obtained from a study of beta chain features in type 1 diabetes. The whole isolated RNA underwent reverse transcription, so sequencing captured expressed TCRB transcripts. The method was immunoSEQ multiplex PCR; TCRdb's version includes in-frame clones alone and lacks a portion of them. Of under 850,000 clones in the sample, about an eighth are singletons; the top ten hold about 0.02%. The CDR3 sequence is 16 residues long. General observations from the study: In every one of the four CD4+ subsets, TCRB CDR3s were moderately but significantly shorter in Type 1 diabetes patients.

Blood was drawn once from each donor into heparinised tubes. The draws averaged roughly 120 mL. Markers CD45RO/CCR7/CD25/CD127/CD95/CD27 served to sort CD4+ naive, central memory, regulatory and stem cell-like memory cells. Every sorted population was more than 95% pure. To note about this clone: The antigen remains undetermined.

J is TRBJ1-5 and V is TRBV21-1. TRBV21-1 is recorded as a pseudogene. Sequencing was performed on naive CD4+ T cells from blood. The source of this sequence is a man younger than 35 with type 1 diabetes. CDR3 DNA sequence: TGTGCCAGCAGCAAATGGTTGCAGGGAGGCAATCAGCCCCAGCATTTT. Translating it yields CASSKWLQGGNQPQHF.